The rows below give T cell receptor beta chains drawn from one sample of a study of T-cell reconstitution after alpha-beta-depleted transplantation in children. MiXCR was run by TCRdb on the PCR reads, yielding one entry per CDR3 protein. Of around 530,000 distinct CDR3 sequences listed, about 31% are singletons. The material sequenced was PBMCs from the stem cell graft donor, taken from the stem cell graft. The receptors derive from a human donor who donated a stem cell graft to a child with aplastic anemia. The CDR3 runs from the conserved cysteine through the conserved F or W. Fields, in order: CDR3 length, J gene, clone size, D gene, V gene, CDR3 protein, CDR3 DNA. A D gene is named only where the DNA matches it firmly. Clone size, where shown, is once, few, many, or a class for clones that have expanded.

len: 14; j_gene: TRBJ2-3; abundance: NA; d_gene: TRBD2; v_gene: TRBV7-9; CDR3aa: CASKAGGRTDTQYF; CDR3nt: TGTGCCAGCAAAGCGGGAGGGCGGACCGATACGCAGTATTTT
len: 16; j_gene: TRBJ2-7; abundance: NA; d_gene: TRBD2; v_gene: TRBV20-1; CDR3aa: CSALRLAGGPRYEQYF; CDR3nt: TGCAGTGCCCTAAGACTAGCGGGAGGGCCGAGGTACGAGCAGTACTTC
len: 11; j_gene: TRBJ2-1; abundance: few; d_gene: NA; v_gene: TRBV29-1; CDR3aa: CSVKQGTKQFF; CDR3nt: TGCAGCGTCAAACAGGGGACTAAGCAGTTCTTC
len: 13; j_gene: TRBJ2-2; abundance: few; d_gene: TRBD1; v_gene: TRBV25-1; CDR3aa: CASSRQGTGELFF; CDR3nt: TGTGCCAGCAGTAGACAGGGTACCGGGGAGCTGTTTTTT
len: 14; j_gene: TRBJ2-3; abundance: few; d_gene: NA; v_gene: TRBV19; CDR3aa: CASTGGDTYNTQYF; CDR3nt: TGTGCCAGTACCGGGGGAGACACCTACAATACGCAGTATTTT
len: 14; j_gene: TRBJ1-2; abundance: few; d_gene: NA; v_gene: TRBV30; CDR3aa: CAWSSSTGIIGYTF; CDR3nt: TGTGCCTGGAGCAGCTCGACAGGTATCATTGGCTACACCTTC
len: 11; j_gene: TRBJ1-1; abundance: few; d_gene: NA; v_gene: TRBV6-2/TRBV6-3; CDR3aa: CASRTALEAFF; CDR3nt: TGTGCCAGCAGGACAGCTCTCGAAGCTTTCTTT
len: 15; j_gene: TRBJ1-5; abundance: once; d_gene: TRBD1; v_gene: TRBV5-1; CDR3aa: CASRRGRRSNQPQHF; CDR3nt: TGCGCCAGCCGAAGGGGGCGACGTAGCAATCAGCCCCAGCATTTT
len: 13; j_gene: TRBJ1-2; abundance: few; d_gene: NA; v_gene: TRBV12-3/TRBV12-4; CDR3aa: CASSPPRVGGYTF; CDR3nt: TGTGCCAGCAGTCCCCCCCGGGTGGGTGGCTACACCTTC
len: 13; j_gene: TRBJ2-2; abundance: once; d_gene: NA; v_gene: TRBV24-1; CDR3aa: CATSDPYSGELFF; CDR3nt: TGTGCCACCAGTGATCCCTACTCCGGGGAGCTGTTTTTT
len: 17; j_gene: TRBJ1-5; abundance: NA; d_gene: TRBD1; v_gene: TRBV5-5; CDR3aa: CASSPDRGAGLNQPQHF; CDR3nt: TGTGCCAGCAGCCCAGACAGGGGCGCGGGACTCAATCAGCCCCAGCATTTT
len: 14; j_gene: TRBJ1-4; abundance: NA; d_gene: NA; v_gene: TRBV27; CDR3aa: CASSPLTDGEKLFF; CDR3nt: TGTGCCAGCAGTCCTCTCACAGACGGAGAAAAACTGTTTTTT
len: 14; j_gene: TRBJ2-1; abundance: many; d_gene: TRBD2; v_gene: TRBV6-4; CDR3aa: CASSAEGGVNEQFF; CDR3nt: TGTGCCAGCAGTGCTGAGGGAGGGGTGAATGAGCAGTTCTTC
len: 15; j_gene: TRBJ2-2; abundance: NA; d_gene: TRBD2; v_gene: TRBV9; CDR3aa: CASSGGGRDPGELFF; CDR3nt: TGTGCCAGCAGCGGAGGCGGGAGGGATCCCGGGGAGCTGTTTTTT
len: 16; j_gene: TRBJ2-1; abundance: NA; d_gene: TRBD1; v_gene: TRBV7-2; CDR3aa: CASSSNDRVIRNEQFF; CDR3nt: TGTGCCAGCAGCTCGAACGACAGGGTGATACGCAATGAGCAGTTCTTC
len: 11; j_gene: TRBJ2-1; abundance: few; d_gene: NA; v_gene: TRBV24-1; CDR3aa: CATSVMGQLFF; CDR3nt: TGTGCCACCAGTGTCATGGGGCAGCTGTTCTTC
len: 15; j_gene: TRBJ1-1; abundance: NA; d_gene: NA; v_gene: TRBV11-2; CDR3aa: CASSLLTGLNTEAFF; CDR3nt: TGTGCCAGCAGCTTATTAACAGGACTTAACACTGAAGCTTTCTTT
len: 14; j_gene: TRBJ2-3; abundance: few; d_gene: NA; v_gene: TRBV6-2/TRBV6-3; CDR3aa: CASTGMGRTDTQYF; CDR3nt: TGTGCCAGCACCGGGATGGGGCGGACAGATACGCAGTATTTT
len: 12; j_gene: TRBJ1-1; abundance: NA; d_gene: NA; v_gene: TRBV20-1; CDR3aa: CSAAAENTEAFF; CDR3nt: TGCAGTGCCGCGGCGGAGAACACTGAAGCTTTCTTT
len: 12; j_gene: TRBJ2-2; abundance: few; d_gene: NA; v_gene: TRBV10-3; CDR3aa: CAIPTVSGELFF; CDR3nt: TGTGCCATTCCGACCGTATCCGGGGAGCTGTTTTTT
len: 13; j_gene: TRBJ2-1; abundance: NA; d_gene: NA; v_gene: TRBV11-2; CDR3aa: CASSTDKYNEQFF; CDR3nt: TGTGCCAGCTCCACAGACAAATACAATGAGCAGTTCTTC
len: 15; j_gene: TRBJ2-1; abundance: NA; d_gene: NA; v_gene: TRBV28; CDR3aa: CASSLLRRFYNEQFF; CDR3nt: TGTGCCAGCAGTTTACTCCGGAGGTTCTACAATGAGCAGTTCTTC
len: 15; j_gene: TRBJ2-5; abundance: few; d_gene: NA; v_gene: TRBV15; CDR3aa: CATSPRDSRQETQYF; CDR3nt: TGTGCCACCAGCCCTAGGGATAGCCGCCAGGAGACCCAGTACTTC
len: 17; j_gene: TRBJ2-1; abundance: NA; d_gene: TRBD2; v_gene: TRBV7-2; CDR3aa: CASSLGGSSGPYNEQFF; CDR3nt: TGTGCCAGCAGCTTAGGGGGGTCTAGCGGGCCATACAATGAGCAGTTCTTC
len: 14; j_gene: TRBJ1-1; abundance: NA; d_gene: NA; v_gene: TRBV7-9; CDR3aa: CASSFQSSGTEAFF; CDR3nt: TGTGCCAGCAGCTTCCAAAGCTCGGGGACTGAAGCTTTCTTT
len: 14; j_gene: TRBJ1-5; abundance: NA; d_gene: NA; v_gene: TRBV4-3; CDR3aa: CASSQEGAGDPQHF; CDR3nt: TGCGCCAGCAGCCAAGAAGGGGCAGGGGACCCCCAGCATTTT
len: 18; j_gene: TRBJ2-1; abundance: NA; d_gene: TRBD2; v_gene: TRBV6-1; CDR3aa: CASSPGTSGSGSYNEQFF; CDR3nt: TGTGCCAGCAGTCCCGGGACTAGCGGGAGTGGGTCCTACAATGAGCAGTTCTTC
len: 15; j_gene: TRBJ2-1; abundance: NA; d_gene: NA; v_gene: TRBV18; CDR3aa: CASSQGSAGYNEQFF; CDR3nt: TGTGCCAGCTCACAAGGATCAGCGGGTTACAATGAGCAGTTCTTC
len: 15; j_gene: TRBJ1-5; abundance: few; d_gene: NA; v_gene: TRBV12-3/TRBV12-4; CDR3aa: CASSSDSPRGQPQHF; CDR3nt: TGTGCCAGCAGTTCGGACAGCCCGAGGGGTCAGCCCCAGCATTTT
len: 14; j_gene: TRBJ1-2; abundance: few; d_gene: TRBD1; v_gene: TRBV12-3/TRBV12-4; CDR3aa: CASSFVGTGFGYTF; CDR3nt: TGTGCCAGCAGTTTCGTCGGGACAGGGTTTGGCTACACCTTC
len: 13; j_gene: TRBJ2-5; abundance: few; d_gene: TRBD1; v_gene: TRBV29-1; CDR3aa: CSVDGQGGETQYF; CDR3nt: TGCAGCGTTGATGGACAGGGGGGAGAGACCCAGTACTTC